This record looks at one TCR beta chain sequence and its context. Its cognate antigen is unknown. The PCR used 60 Vbeta and 13 Jbeta primers. The repertoire was sequenced with immunoSEQ multiplex PCR; TCRdb's copy has only in-frame clones and lacks some. In the table there are tens of thousands of clones, more than 75% of which are singletons. These data belong to a study of cytomegalovirus exposure and HLA in healthy donors. The study, taken as a whole, reports: A later analysis linked a missense DCLRE1C variant to TCR beta V- and J-gene trimming.

Per germline, CDR1 SGDLS and CDR2 YYNGEE. The germline V and J ends were trimmed by 0 bases and 0 bases, with 10 bases remaining between them. There are 15 residues in the CDR3. This chain links TRBV9 with TRBJ2-7, with TRBD2 as a possible D gene (6 bases). This clonotype was sampled from a man aged 25 to 40 in good health and CMV-seropositive. Sequencing was carried out using PBMCs. The CDR3 spells CASSVADGSSYEQYF. CDR3 DNA sequence: TGTGCCAGCAGCGTAGCGGACGGGAGCTCCTACGAGCAGTACTTC.